Sequencing of this T cell receptor beta chain was carried out in a study of T cells in localized non-small cell lung cancer. Study-level points and caveats: Longer survival (overall) was linked to higher T cell density in blood. When the top 100 tumor clones were examined, a median roughly 62 of them also appeared in the adjacent lung, which was paired and uninvolved.

Clones were read by immunoSEQ multiplex PCR, and TCRdb kept only the in-frame ones, dropping some. The repertoire holds around 26,000 clones, with less than 90% as singletons. A word on this clone: Its antigen is undetermined.

This specimen was peripheral blood, taken before any cancer treatment. The source of this sequence is a female donor aged 60 or older with stage II squamous cell lung carcinoma.

The CDR3 protein is CASSLTTGTRDERSKRNTIYF. The CDR3 nucleotides read TGCGCCAGCAGCTTAACCACCGGGACAAGGGATGAACGGTCTAAGCGAAACACCATATATTTT. This chain uses TRBV5-1 with TRBJ1-3, with D possibly being TRBD1 (6 bases). The CDR3 sequence is 21 residues long. Trimming left V 2 bases short and J 5 bases short, with 32 bases between. Germline values: CDR1 SGHRS, CDR2 YFSETQ.